The sequence of this T cell receptor beta chain was determined in a study of shared clonotypes between healthy human individuals. Per germline, CDR1 MGHDK and CDR2 SYGVNS. The CDR3 covers 12 residues. The V end was cut by 8 bases, the J end by 3 bases, with 10 bases between. Measured with immunoSEQ multiplex PCR; TCRdb has only the in-frame clones, and not every one. The sample includes around 100,000 clones, around 71% seen only once; the top ten take roughly a quarter. The material sequenced was memory CD8+ T cells sorted from blood. Subset specified: CD45RO+ cells pooled with CCR7-negative TemRA cells. V is TRBV25-1 and J is TRBJ1-1; D remains unclear. This TCR derives from a woman in her 30s in good health. The CDR3 DNA reads as TGTGCCAGCCGGGAGGCAGACACTGAAGCTTTCTTT. Translation gives CASREADTEAFF.